These T cell receptor beta chains were read from a single sample in a study of blood T cell repertoires in COVID-19. Produced via immunoSEQ multiplex PCR; TCRdb's table is partial and in-frame only. The repertoire consists of roughly 190,000 clones, with about four fifths occurring once and the leading ten covering approximately 6.9%. The sequenced sample consisted of peripheral blood. These receptors all come from a man aged 60 to 75 with acute or convalescent COVID-19. CDR3s include the opening cysteine and the closing phenylalanine or tryptophan. The order of the fields is J gene, D gene, clone size, V gene, CDR3 DNA, CDR3 protein. A D gene is named only where the DNA matches it firmly. Part of the rows lack a size; the others show once, few, many or a class for expanded clones.

J: TRBJ2-7; D: .; size: .; V: TRBV12-5; DNA: TGTGCTAGTGGTTCGACACAGGTGGCAACCTACGAGCAGTACTTC; CDR3: CASGSTQVATYEQYF
J: TRBJ2-3; D: .; size: .; V: TRBV3-1/TRBV3-2; DNA: TGTGCCATAACGGACCTGAGCAGCGGTACGCAGTATTTT; CDR3: CAITDLSSGTQYF
J: TRBJ2-1; D: TRBD1; size: .; V: TRBV19; DNA: TGTGCCAGTAGTATTGACAGGGATTCCTACAATGAGCAGTTCTTC; CDR3: CASSIDRDSYNEQFF
J: TRBJ1-3; D: .; size: .; V: TRBV6-5; DNA: TGTGCCAGCAGCCGCGGACAGAGCTCTGGAAACACCATATATTTT; CDR3: CASSRGQSSGNTIYF
J: TRBJ2-7; D: TRBD2; size: .; V: TRBV11-2; DNA: TGTGCCAGCACACCCAGGGCGGGAGGGATCTACGAGCAGTACTTC; CDR3: CASTPRAGGIYEQYF
J: TRBJ1-2; D: TRBD1; size: .; V: TRBV29-1; DNA: TGCAGCGTTGGCGGGGACAGGGTGGACTATGGCTACACCTTC; CDR3: CSVGGDRVDYGYTF
J: TRBJ1-1; D: .; size: .; V: TRBV25-1; DNA: TGTGCCAGCAGCTCTTCTCGGGGAGGTGACACTGAAGCTTTCTTT; CDR3: CASSSSRGGDTEAFF
J: TRBJ2-2; D: .; size: .; V: TRBV30; DNA: TGTGCCTGGAGATCGGGACAAGGGGGAACGAACACCGGGGAGCTGTTTTTT; CDR3: CAWRSGQGGTNTGELFF
J: TRBJ1-5; D: TRBD1; size: many; V: TRBV5-5; DNA: TGTGCCAGCAGCTTGACAGGGGTCGAGCAGCCCCAGCATTTT; CDR3: CASSLTGVEQPQHF
J: TRBJ1-3; D: .; size: .; V: TRBV7-9; DNA: TGTGCCAGCAGCCCTAGGAGGAATGGAAACACCATATATTTT; CDR3: CASSPRRNGNTIYF
J: TRBJ1-2; D: TRBD1; size: .; V: TRBV7-3; DNA: TGTGCCAGCAGCCTGGACAGGGACAGCAACTATGGCTACACCTTC; CDR3: CASSLDRDSNYGYTF
J: TRBJ1-6; D: TRBD1; size: .; V: TRBV7-3; DNA: TGTGCCAGCAGCGCAGGGACAGGGAGAAATTCACCCCTCCACTTT; CDR3: CASSAGTGRNSPLHF
J: TRBJ2-1; D: .; size: once; V: TRBV9; DNA: TGTGCCAGCAGCGTTTCCCCTGGAGTAAGTAATGAGCAGTTCTTC; CDR3: CASSVSPGVSNEQFF